Below, 9 T cell receptor beta chains from the same sample are listed, as sequenced in a study of metastatic and nonmetastatic thyroid tumors. TCRdb recomputed clones from the PCR reads via MiXCR. The data show around 6,000 clones, 25% to 30% seen once. No treatment of any kind had been given to any patient before thyroid surgery. The source material was adjacent normal tissue. The receptors were sampled from a female donor with papillary thyroid cancer or a benign thyroid nodule (not recorded which). Some clones in this sample may be carry-over from other donors' samples.

About this clone: No conserved phenylalanine or tryptophan ends this CDR3, so it is likely a read error. This sequence joins TRBV12-3 or TRBV12-4 and TRBJ2-1; a possible D gene is TRBD2 (6 bases). This CDR3 has 14 residues. V was trimmed by 7 bases and J by 5 bases, leaving 15 bases between them. The CDR3: CASIWSSGHNEQFV. In nucleotides, the CDR3 is TGTGCCAGCATTTGGAGTAGCGGTCACAATGAGCAGTTCGTA.

The chain combines TRBV6-2 or TRBV6-3 with TRBJ1-5; maybe TRBD1 (5 bases). Germline CDR1 MNHEY, CDR2 SVGEGT. Trimming took off 5 bases at V and 7 bases at J, with 12 bases between the two ends. There are 13 residues in the CDR3. The CDR3 reads CASSRDLGQPQHF. The CDR3 region has the DNA TGTGCCAGCAGTCGGGACCTGGGGCAGCCCCAGCATTTT.

This clone was seen a handful of times. The chain couples TRBV6-5 to TRBJ1-2, with D perhaps TRBD1 (5 bases). V shed 1 base and J shed 8 bases, with 11 bases lying between them. Germline lookup yields CDR1 MNHEY and CDR2 SVGAGI. The length of the CDR3 is 13 residues. In nucleotides, the CDR3 is TGTGCCAGCAGTTACTGGGGGGGGGACGGCTACACCTTC. The encoded protein is CASSYWGGDGYTF.

This sequence joins TRBV7-9 and TRBJ1-1; D uncertain. CDR3 length equals 13 residues. CDR1 is SEHNR, CDR2 FQNEAQ, per germline (reference sequence). The V end lost 2 bases, the J end lost 1 base, and 5 bases lay between the germline ends. The CDR3 reads CASSLTGNTEAFF. The CDR3 nucleotides are TGTGCCAGCAGCTTAACGGGGAACACTGAAGCTTTCTTT.

This chain uses TRBV20-1 with TRBJ1-5; D is ambiguous. Germline V gene data show CDR1 as DFQATT and CDR2 as SNEGSKA (reference sequence). The length of the CDR3 is 16 residues. V lost 5 bases and J 0 bases, leaving 17 bases between the germline ends. The CDR3 here is CSASIPEIYSNQPQHF. CDR3 nucleotide sequence: TGCAGTGCTTCAATACCAGAGATTTATAGCAATCAGCCCCAGCATTTT.

The V and J genes are TRBV7-9 and TRBJ2-1; the D gene is possibly TRBD2 (6 bases). Trimming left V 3 bases short and J 5 bases short, with 11 bases between. In germline, CDR1 is SEHNR, CDR2 FQNEAQ (reference sequence). There are 14 residues in the CDR3. CDR3 protein: CASSLLARHNEQFF. The DNA for the CDR3 is TGTGCCAGCAGCTTGCTAGCGAGGCACAATGAGCAGTTCTTC.

The table lists this clone with a count of one. V and J are TRBV7-2 and TRBJ1-6; perhaps TRBD1 as D (6 bases). V was trimmed by 3 bases and J by 5 bases, leaving 11 bases between them. Germline lookup yields CDR1 SGHTA and CDR2 FQGNSA. This CDR3 spans 15 amino acids. In nucleotides, the CDR3 is TGTGCCAGCAGCTTGACAGGCCTCGATAATTCACCCCTCCACTTT. Translated: CASSLTGLDNSPLHF.

The chain uses TRBV6-5 and TRBJ2-7; 8 bases map to TRBD2. With V trimmed by 0 bases and J by 2 bases, 6 bases remained unmatched. The CDR3 is made up of 16 amino acids. Per germline, CDR1 MNHEY and CDR2 SVGAGI. The CDR3 DNA sequence: TGTGCCAGCAGTTACTCGACTCCGGGACTAGCCTACGAGCAGTACTTC. It specifies CASSYSTPGLAYEQYF.

This clone was observed at least ten times. A much more abundant neighbour one base away suggests this may be a read error. This sequence joins TRBV5-1 and TRBJ1-1, with 7 bases lining up with TRBD1. CDR1 SGHRS and CDR2 YFSETQ come from the germline V gene. CDR3 length equals 14 residues. The CDR3 nucleotides are TGCGCCAGCAGCTTGGTACAGGGGACCACTGAAGCTTCCTTT. Protein sequence: CASSLVQGTTEASF.